Shown below are 27 T cell receptor beta chains from a single sample sequenced in a study of cytomegalovirus exposure and HLA in healthy donors. Amplification used 60 Vbeta primers and 13 Jbeta primers. TCRdb keeps only in-frame clones here, not all; method: immunoSEQ multiplex PCR. The sample records some 200,000 clones, 82% being singletons. Sample: PBMCs. Receptor source: a woman under 30 in good health and CMV-seronegative.

V gene TRBV7-3 combines with J gene TRBJ2-2; D remains unclear. CDR3 length equals 15 residues. The V end was cut by 1 base, the J end by 0 bases, with 6 bases between. Germline values: CDR1 SGHTA, CDR2 FQGTGA. Here the CDR3 DNA reads TGTGCCAGCAGCTTAAACAGTCCGAACACCGGGGAGCTGTTTTTT. It specifies CASSLNSPNTGELFF.

The gene calls are TRBV2 and TRBJ2-3; 7 nucleotides agree with TRBD1. V gave up 5 bases and J gave up 1 base; unmatched junction bases: 6. The CDR3 is 15 residues long. CDR1 is SNHLY, CDR2 FYNNEI, per germline. CDR3 DNA: TGTGCCAGCAGTTCGCAGGGGGTTCGCACAGATACGCAGTATTTT. It is translated as CASSSQGVRTDTQYF. The full variable domain, in which reference TRBV2 and TRBJ2-3 provide the parts outside the CDR3, is EPEVTQTPSHQVTQMGQEVILRCVPISNHLYFYWYRQILGQKVEFLVSFYNNEISEKSEIFDDQFSVERPDGSNFTLKIRSTKLEDSAMYFCASSSQGVRTDTQYFGPGTRLTVL.

The gene calls are TRBV18 and TRBJ1-3, with D hard to call. The germline V and J ends were trimmed by 2 bases and 0 bases, with 8 bases remaining between them. CDR3 length equals 15 residues. CDR1 is KGHSH and CDR2 is LQKENI in the germline V gene. This CDR3 reads CASSPIQNSGNTIYF. The DNA for the CDR3 is TGTGCCAGCTCACCAATACAGAACTCTGGAAACACCATATATTTT.

This chain connects TRBV27 to TRBJ1-4; TRBD1 matches at 10 bases. CDR3 size: 17 residues. Germline V lookup: CDR1 MNHEY, CDR2 SMNVEV (reference sequence). The V gene end was trimmed by 5 bases and the J gene end by 3 bases; junction bases not matched to a gene: 9. The DNA for the CDR3 is TGTGCCAGCAGTAAGGGACAGGGGAAAGTATCTAATGAAAAACTGTTTTTT. Protein sequence: CASSKGQGKVSNEKLFF.

The chain combines TRBV6-5 with TRBJ2-1, with D maybe TRBD2 (6 bases). Trimming pared 6 bases from V and 4 bases from J, leaving 16 bases between. The CDR3 is 15 residues long. Germline V gene lookup returns CDR1 MNHEY and CDR2 SVGAGI. The CDR3: CASRSLAVYYNEQFF. The CDR3 nucleotides read TGTGCCAGCAGATCACTAGCAGTATATTACAATGAGCAGTTCTTC.

The chain combines TRBV6-5 with TRBJ1-1; D perhaps matches TRBD1 (5 bases). V lost 5 bases and J 1 base, leaving 14 bases between the germline ends. Germline values: CDR1 MNHEY, CDR2 SVGAGI. The CDR3 consists of 15 residues. CDR3 loop: CASSPSVGGNTEAFF. CDR3 nucleotides: TGTGCCAGCAGTCCCTCGGTCGGGGGGAACACTGAAGCTTTCTTT.

The chain recombines TRBV27 with TRBJ2-2; D is perhaps TRBD2 (5 bases). The V end was cut by 6 bases, the J end by 5 bases, with 13 bases between. Germline assignment: CDR1 MNHEY and CDR2 SMNVEV (reference sequence). The CDR3 has 14 residues. The DNA for the CDR3 is TGTGCCAGCAGGGACCTCGGGGATACCGGGGAGCTGTTTTTT. Amino acids: CASRDLGDTGELFF.

CDR3 DNA sequence: TGTGCCAGCAGCCAACTTGGGACTAGCGTCGACACCGGGGAGCTGTTTTTT. Amino acid sequence: CASSQLGTSVDTGELFF. This rearrangement joins TRBV14 to TRBJ2-2; TRBD2 agrees at 10 bases. The V gene end was trimmed by 2 bases and the J gene end by 3 bases; junction bases not matched to a gene: 6. CDR1 and CDR2 from the germline V gene are SGHDN and FVKESK. This CDR3 contains 17 residues.

The chain links TRBV2 to TRBJ2-3, with 8 bases matching TRBD2. The V and J ends lost 7 bases and 1 base, in that order; junction bases with no gene match: 1. The CDR3 is 13 residues long. CDR1 and CDR2 (germline): SNHLY, FYNNEI. CDR3 bases: TGTGCCAGCAAGGGACTAGGCACAGATACGCAGTATTTT. This gives the protein CASKGLGTDTQYF.

The chain employs TRBV27 and TRBJ1-1; weak D call: TRBD1 (6 bases). This CDR3 comprises 15 residues. V was shortened by 7 bases and J by 4 bases, with 19 bases between the two germline ends. Germline V gene lookup returns CDR1 MNHEY and CDR2 SMNVEV (reference sequence). The CDR3 nucleotides read TGTGCCAGCACTGAGACAGGTTCGCTACTCACTGAAGCTTTCTTT. It codes for CASTETGSLLTEAFF.

In its sample, this clone was seen a few times. The chain uses TRBV7-8 and TRBJ2-3, with 12 bases fitting TRBD2. J was trimmed by 4 bases and V by 3 bases; bases with no gene match: 17. CDR3 length equals 20 residues. Germline V gene sequence: CDR1 SGHVS, CDR2 FQNEAQ. This chain's CDR3 is CASSLEGQPSGRALSDTQYF. CDR3 nucleotides: TGTGCCAGCAGCTTGGAGGGGCAACCTAGCGGGAGGGCCCTCTCAGATACGCAGTATTTT.

This clone was seen only once. This sequence joins TRBV30 and TRBJ1-5; D might be TRBD1 (5 bases). Germline loops: CDR1 GTSNPN, CDR2 SVGIG (reference sequence). V lost 2 bases and J lost 0, with 14 bases in between. The CDR3 contains 16 residues. The CDR3 region has the DNA TGTGCCTGGAGTTCGGACACACCTCATAGCAATCAGCCCCAGCATTTT. Its translation: CAWSSDTPHSNQPQHF.

The chain combines TRBV6-5 with TRBJ1-1; possible D gene TRBD1, 5 bases. The CDR3 has 13 amino acids. Per the germline V gene, CDR1 is MNHEY and CDR2 is SVGAGI. V lost 0 bases and J lost 7, with 9 bases in between. The chain's CDR3 is CASSYSGRDEAFF. The CDR3, as DNA: TGTGCCAGCAGTTACTCAGGCAGGGATGAAGCTTTCTTT.

DNA of the CDR3: TGTGCCAGCAGTGGAGGGACAGGACCTAGCAATCAGCCCCAGCATTTT. Amino acids: CASSGGTGPSNQPQHF. V gene TRBV2 combines with J gene TRBJ1-5; 8 bases map to TRBD1. The ends lost 4 bases at V and 0 bases at J; junction bases unmatched: 5. In germline, CDR1 is SNHLY, CDR2 FYNNEI. This CDR3 spans 16 amino acids. Full variable domain (missing parts from reference TRBV2 and TRBJ1-5): EPEVTQTPSHQVTQMGQEVILRCVPISNHLYFYWYRQILGQKVEFLVSFYNNEISEKSEIFDDQFSVERPDGSNFTLKIRSTKLEDSAMYFCASSGGTGPSNQPQHFGDGTRLSIL.

The genes are TRBV30 and TRBJ2-1; TRBD2 aligns across 11 bases. Germline V gene data show CDR1 as GTSNPN and CDR2 as SVGIG (reference sequence). Germline trimming cut 3 bases from V and 7 bases from J; bases unmatched to any gene: 5. The CDR3 sequence is 14 residues long. CDR3 amino acids: CAWRSRTSGNEQFF. The DNA for the CDR3 is TGTGCCTGGAGGAGCAGGACTAGCGGGAATGAGCAGTTCTTC. The full variable domain, its missing parts supplied by reference TRBV30 and TRBJ2-1, is SQTIHQWPATLVQPVGSPLSLECTVEGTSNPNLYWYRQAAGRGLQLLFYSVGIGQISSEVPQNLSASRPQDRQFILSSKKLLLSDSGFYLCAWRSRTSGNEQFFGPGTRLTVL.

The chain couples TRBV15 to TRBJ2-1; 7 nucleotides align to TRBD2. This CDR3 has 14 amino acids. The germline gives CDR1 LNHNV, CDR2 YYDKDF (reference sequence). The J segment lost 0 bases and the V segment lost 8 bases, leaving 4 bases of the junction unmatched. The CDR3 region has the DNA TGTGCCACCCGGGGGGAAAGCTCCTACAATGAGCAGTTCTTC. This encodes CATRGESSYNEQFF. Full variable domain (missing parts from reference TRBV15 and TRBJ2-1): DAMVIQNPRYQVTQFGKPVTLSCSQTLNHNVMYWYQQKSSQAPKLLFHYYDKDFNNEADTPDNFQSRRPNTSFCFLDIRSPGLGDTAMYLCATRGESSYNEQFFGPGTRLTVL.

This clone was seen a handful of times. This rearrangement joins TRBV18 to TRBJ2-7; 10 nucleotides align to TRBD1. Germline V gene data show CDR1 as KGHSH and CDR2 as LQKENI. V dropped 4 bases and J dropped 2; count of bases not matched to a gene: 5. This CDR3 spans 15 amino acids. CDR3 residues: CASSQGTGVTYEQYF. CDR3 sequence (DNA): TGTGCCAGCTCACAAGGGACAGGGGTAACCTACGAGCAGTACTTC.

This clone was recorded once. V is TRBV13 and J is TRBJ2-3, with D perhaps matching TRBD2 (6 bases). The CDR3 extends over 14 amino acids. CDR1 is PRHDT, CDR2 FYEKMQ, per germline (reference sequence). Trimming cost V 4 bases and J 1 base, with 9 bases left between them. CDR3 nucleotide sequence: TGTGCCAGCAGCTACCCGGGAGGCACAGATACGCAGTATTTT. It translates to CASSYPGGTDTQYF.

The chain is built from TRBV27 and TRBJ2-7, with 7 bases aligning to TRBD1. The CDR3 extends over 17 amino acids. Germline CDR1 is MNHEY and CDR2 is SMNVEV (reference sequence). V shed 3 bases and J 2 bases; nucleotides not matched to a gene: 13. This CDR3 is CASSFIPPRQGPYEQYF. The CDR3 region has the DNA TGTGCCAGCAGTTTTATCCCACCAAGACAGGGACCCTACGAGCAGTACTTC.

This rearrangement joins TRBV11-2 to TRBJ2-5; 10 nucleotides match TRBD1. Germline-derived CDR1 and CDR2 are SGHAT and FQNNGV. Trimming at V came to 5 bases and at J to 3 bases, leaving 9 bases not matched to a gene. The CDR3 has 16 amino acids. The CDR3 reads CASSQNLGQGEETQYF. The CDR3 nucleotides read TGTGCCAGCAGCCAAAACCTAGGACAGGGGGAAGAGACCCAGTACTTC.

The rearrangement uses TRBV7-8 and TRBJ1-2; no clear D gene. Germline CDR1 reads SGHVS; CDR2 reads FQNEAQ. This CDR3 comprises 17 residues. V was trimmed by 5 bases and J by 2 bases, leaving 21 bases between them. The CDR3 coding sequence is TGTGCCAGCAGCCAAGCCCCTGGCTCCCGAGGGAACTATGGCTACACCTTC. It specifies CASSQAPGSRGNYGYTF. The whole variable domain, remainder taken from reference TRBV7-8 and TRBJ1-2, is GAGVSQSPRYKVAKRGQDVALRCDPISGHVSLFWYQQALGQGPEFLTYFQNEAQLDKSGLPSDRFFAERPEGSVSTLKIQRTQQEDSAVYLCASSQAPGSRGNYGYTFGSGTRLTVV.

V usage is TRBV6-1 and J usage is TRBJ1-2; 7 bases align to TRBD1. Germline V gene data show CDR1 as MNHNS and CDR2 as SASEGT. The V segment lost 6 bases and the J segment 8 bases; nucleotides outside the gene matches: 9. The CDR3 contains 13 residues. The CDR3 loop reads CASSIDRVGGYTF. The DNA for the CDR3 is TGTGCCAGCAGCATTGACAGGGTCGGGGGCTACACCTTC.

This chain connects TRBV27 to TRBJ2-7; 10 nucleotides align to TRBD2. With 6 bases clipped from V and 6 bases from J, the junction kept 11 bases outside the gene matches. There are 15 residues in the CDR3. Looked up from germline, CDR1 is MNHEY and CDR2 is SMNVEV (reference sequence). The CDR3 DNA reads as TGTGCCAGCAGGTACGACGAGGGACTAGCGTTCGAGCAGTACTTC. Translated: CASRYDEGLAFEQYF.

The chain has TRBV7-2 and TRBJ1-1, with D unclear. Per the germline V gene, CDR1 is SGHTA and CDR2 is FQGNSA. This CDR3 is built from 12 residues. Trimming took 5 bases from V and 11 from J, leaving 15 bases between them. In nucleotides, the CDR3 is TGTGCCAGCAGCCCACGAGGCCTGAGGGCTTTCTTT. It encodes CASSPRGLRAFF.

The gene calls are TRBV19 and TRBJ1-1; tentative D call: TRBD1 (5 bases). The germline CDR1 and CDR2 sequences are LNHDA and SQIVND (reference sequence). Trimming left V 5 bases short and J 2 bases short, with 15 bases between. The CDR3 is 15 residues long. CDR3 sequence: CASSPRVIVNTEAFF. CDR3 bases: TGTGCCAGTAGTCCCAGGGTTATAGTAAACACTGAAGCTTTCTTT.

This chain connects TRBV29-1 to TRBJ1-1; the match to TRBD1 covers 7 bases. The trim removed 7 bases at V and 4 bases at J, leaving 9 bases unmatched. This CDR3 is built from 13 residues. CDR1 is SQVTM, CDR2 ANQGSEA, per germline. The CDR3 is CSARDSGGTEAFF. DNA for the CDR3: TGCAGCGCCCGGGACAGCGGGGGCACTGAAGCTTTCTTT.

This chain connects TRBV28 to TRBJ1-5, with TRBD1 matching 8 bases. The CDR3 spans 13 residues. V dropped 3 bases and J dropped 5; count of bases not matched to a gene: 0. Per the germline V gene, CDR1 is MDHEN and CDR2 is SYDVKM. CDR3 residues: CASSLTGDQPQHF. Written as DNA, the CDR3 is TGTGCCAGCAGTTTGACAGGGGATCAGCCCCAGCATTTT.